Following are 5 T cell receptor beta chains from one sample sequenced in a study of regulatory T cells in long-lasting Graves disease. The time point here: persistent/refractory GD, antithyroid drugs over 5 years with positive TRAb. PBMC RNA served as the TCR library source. Through Arm-PCR of CDR3 regions and iRepertoire HTBI primers, TCR beta libraries were built. TCRdb passed the multiplex PCR reads through MiXCR, listing each CDR3 protein once. This sample has around 460,000 distinct CDR3 sequences; 20% to 25% occur once, and the top ten carry 7% to 9%. The sample was peripheral blood mononuclear cells (PBMCs), taken when the disease was refractory, from a patient treated with antithyroid drugs. These receptors came from a female donor with Graves disease.

There are many counts of this clonotype. This chain connects TRBV12-3 or TRBV12-4 to TRBJ1-1, with 11 nucleotides matching TRBD1. The CDR3 has 14 residues. The V segment lost 6 bases and the J segment 4 bases; nucleotides outside the gene matches: 4. The DNA for the CDR3 is TGTGCCAGCAGGGACAGGGGGCCGACCACTGAAGCTTTCTTT. This gives the protein CASRDRGPTTEAFF.

The table lists this clonotype with many counts. The genes are TRBV6-1 and TRBJ1-2, with D perhaps matching TRBD1 (5 bases). The germline V gene has CDR1 MNHNS and CDR2 SASEGT. Trimming cost V 6 bases and J 0 bases, with 17 bases left between them. This CDR3 is built from 16 residues. The CDR3 sequence: CASREAGRSANYGYTF. CDR3 in DNA: TGTGCCAGCAGGGAGGCGGGACGGTCGGCTAACTATGGCTACACCTTC.

The rearrangement links TRBV27 to TRBJ1-5; TRBD1 is a possible D gene (6 bases). This CDR3 has 14 residues. The ends were cut back, 2 bases at V and 5 bases at J, with 10 bases in the middle. Germline-derived CDR1 and CDR2 are MNHEY and SMNVEV (reference sequence). The chain's CDR3 is CASSLEGGYQPQHF. CDR3 in DNA: TGTGCCAGCAGTTTAGAAGGGGGGTATCAGCCCCAGCATTTT.

This clonotype appeared a few times. V is TRBV11-2 and J is TRBJ1-3; D perhaps matches TRBD1 (6 bases). Trimming shortened V by 5 bases and J by 2 bases, and 10 bases separated the two germline ends. CDR1 SGHAT and CDR2 FQNNGV come from the germline V gene. The CDR3 sequence is 14 residues long. The CDR3 coding sequence is TGTGCCAGCAGCCCCCGGGACACTGGAAACACCATATATTTT. It codes for CASSPRDTGNTIYF. The whole variable domain, remainder taken from reference TRBV11-2 and TRBJ1-3, is EAGVAQSPRYKIIEKRQSVAFWCNPISGHATLYWYQQILGQGPKLLIQFQNNGVVDDSQLPKDRFSAERLKGVDSTLKIQPAKLEDSAVYLCASSPRDTGNTIYFGEGSWLTVV.

This clonotype turned up a few times. The rearrangement uses TRBV20-1 and TRBJ1-5, with a tentative D call TRBD1 (5 bases). CDR3 length equals 14 residues. The germline gives CDR1 DFQATT, CDR2 SNEGSKA (reference sequence). Trimming cost V 5 bases and J 2 bases, with 13 bases left between them. DNA of the CDR3: TGCAGTGCTGTCTTCTGGGGGGGCAATCAGCCCCAGCATTTT. Its translation is CSAVFWGGNQPQHF.